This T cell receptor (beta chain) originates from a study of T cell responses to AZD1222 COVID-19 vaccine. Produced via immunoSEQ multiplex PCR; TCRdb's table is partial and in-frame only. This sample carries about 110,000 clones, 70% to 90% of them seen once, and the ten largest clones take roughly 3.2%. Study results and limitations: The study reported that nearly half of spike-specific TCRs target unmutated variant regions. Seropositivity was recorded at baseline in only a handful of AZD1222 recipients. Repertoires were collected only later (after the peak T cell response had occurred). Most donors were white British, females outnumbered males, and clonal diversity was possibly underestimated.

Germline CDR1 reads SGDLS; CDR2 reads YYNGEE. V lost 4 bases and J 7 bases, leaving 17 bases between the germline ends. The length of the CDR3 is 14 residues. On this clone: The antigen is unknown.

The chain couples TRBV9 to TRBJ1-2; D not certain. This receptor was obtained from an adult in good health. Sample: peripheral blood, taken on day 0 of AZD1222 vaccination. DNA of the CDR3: TGTGCCAGCAGCTCTCACTTGGGTGAGTCTGGCTACACCTTC. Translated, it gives CASSSHLGESGYTF.